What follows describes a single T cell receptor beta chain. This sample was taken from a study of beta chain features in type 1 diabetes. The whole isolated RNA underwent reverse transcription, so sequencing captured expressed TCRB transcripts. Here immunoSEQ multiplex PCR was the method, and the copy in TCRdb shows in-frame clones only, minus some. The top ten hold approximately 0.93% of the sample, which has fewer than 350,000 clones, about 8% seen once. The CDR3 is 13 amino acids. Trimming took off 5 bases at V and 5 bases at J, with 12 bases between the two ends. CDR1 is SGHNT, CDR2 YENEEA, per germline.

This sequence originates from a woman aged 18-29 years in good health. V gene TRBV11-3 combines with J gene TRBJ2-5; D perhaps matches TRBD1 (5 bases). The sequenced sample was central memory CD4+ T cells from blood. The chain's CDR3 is CASSPPGWETQYF. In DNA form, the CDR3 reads TGTGCCAGCAGCCCTCCAGGGTGGGAGACCCAGTACTTC.